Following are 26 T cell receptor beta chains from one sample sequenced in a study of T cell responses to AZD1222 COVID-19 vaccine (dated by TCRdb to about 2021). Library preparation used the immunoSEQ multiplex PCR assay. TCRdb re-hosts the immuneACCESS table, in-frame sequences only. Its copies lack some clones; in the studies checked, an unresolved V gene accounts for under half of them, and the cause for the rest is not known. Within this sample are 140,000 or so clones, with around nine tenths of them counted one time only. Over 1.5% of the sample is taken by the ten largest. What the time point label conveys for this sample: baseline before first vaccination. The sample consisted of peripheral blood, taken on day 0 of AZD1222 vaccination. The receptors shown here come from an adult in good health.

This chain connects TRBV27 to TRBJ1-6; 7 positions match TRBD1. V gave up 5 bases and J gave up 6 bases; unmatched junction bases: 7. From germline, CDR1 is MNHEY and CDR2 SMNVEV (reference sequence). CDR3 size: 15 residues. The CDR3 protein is CASSPQGQGNSPLHF. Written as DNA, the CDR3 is TGTGCCAGCAGTCCACAGGGGCAGGGTAATTCACCCCTCCACTTT.

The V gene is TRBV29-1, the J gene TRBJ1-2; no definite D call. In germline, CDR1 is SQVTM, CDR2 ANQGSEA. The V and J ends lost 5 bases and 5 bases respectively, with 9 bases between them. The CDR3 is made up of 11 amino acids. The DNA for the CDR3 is TGCAGCGTTTATCAAGGGTATGGCTACACCTTC. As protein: CSVYQGYGYTF.

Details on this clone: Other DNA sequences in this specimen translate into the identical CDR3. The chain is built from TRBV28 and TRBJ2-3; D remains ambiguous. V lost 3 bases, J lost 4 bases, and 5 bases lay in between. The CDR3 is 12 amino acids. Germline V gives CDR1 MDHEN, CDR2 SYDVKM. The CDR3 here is CASSFNPDTQYF. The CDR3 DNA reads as TGTGCCAGCAGTTTTAACCCAGATACGCAGTATTTT.

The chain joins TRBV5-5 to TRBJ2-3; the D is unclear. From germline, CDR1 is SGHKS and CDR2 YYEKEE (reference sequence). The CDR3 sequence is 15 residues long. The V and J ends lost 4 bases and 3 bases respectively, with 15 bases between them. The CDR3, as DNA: TGTGCCAGCAGCCACTCGGGCTCTGAAACAGATACGCAGTATTTT. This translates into CASSHSGSETDTQYF. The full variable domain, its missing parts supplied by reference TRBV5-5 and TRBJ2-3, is DAGVTQSPTHLIKTRGQQVTLRCSPISGHKSVSWYQQVLGQGPQFIFQYYEKEERGRGNFPDRFSARQFPNYSSELNVNALLLGDSALYLCASSHSGSETDTQYFGPGTRLTVL.

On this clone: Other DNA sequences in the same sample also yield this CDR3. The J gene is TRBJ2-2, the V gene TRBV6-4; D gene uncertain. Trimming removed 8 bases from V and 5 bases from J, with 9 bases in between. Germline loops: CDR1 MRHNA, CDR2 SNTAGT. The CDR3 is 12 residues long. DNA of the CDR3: TGTGCCAGCTCCAATAGGACCGGGGAGCTGTTTTTT. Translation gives CASSNRTGELFF.

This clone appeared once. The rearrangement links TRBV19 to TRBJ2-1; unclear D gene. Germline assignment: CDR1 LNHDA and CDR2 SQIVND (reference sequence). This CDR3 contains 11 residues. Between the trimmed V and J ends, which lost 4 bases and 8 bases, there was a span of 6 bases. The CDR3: CASSKIDEQFF. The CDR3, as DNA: TGTGCCAGTAGTAAAATCGATGAGCAGTTCTTC.

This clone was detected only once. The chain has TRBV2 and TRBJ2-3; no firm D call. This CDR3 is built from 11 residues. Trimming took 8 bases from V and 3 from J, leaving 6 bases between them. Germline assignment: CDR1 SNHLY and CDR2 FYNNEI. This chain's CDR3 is CASAITDTQYF. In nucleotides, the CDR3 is TGTGCCAGCGCGATTACAGATACGCAGTATTTT.

The CDR3 reads CASSLGTGIDTGELFF. The DNA for the CDR3 is TGTGCCAGCAGCTTAGGGACAGGGATCGACACCGGGGAGCTGTTTTTT. This chain joins TRBV7-9 and TRBJ2-2; 8 positions agree with TRBD1. With V trimmed by 1 base and J by 3 bases, 4 bases remained unmatched. The CDR3 has 16 residues. Germline CDR1 is SEHNR and CDR2 is FQNEAQ (reference sequence).

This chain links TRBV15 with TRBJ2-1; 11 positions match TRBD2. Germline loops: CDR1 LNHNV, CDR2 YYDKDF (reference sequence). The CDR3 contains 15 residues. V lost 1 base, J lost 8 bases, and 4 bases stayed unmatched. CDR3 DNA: TGTGCCACCAGCAGAGGACTAGCGGGGAACTATGAGCAGTTCTTC. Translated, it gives CATSRGLAGNYEQFF.

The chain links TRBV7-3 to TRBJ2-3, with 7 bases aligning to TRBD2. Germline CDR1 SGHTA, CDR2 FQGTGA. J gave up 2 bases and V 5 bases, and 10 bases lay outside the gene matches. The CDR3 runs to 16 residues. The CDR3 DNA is TGTGCCAGCAGCCTACAAAGGAGCGGGAACACAGATACGCAGTATTTT. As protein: CASSLQRSGNTDTQYF.

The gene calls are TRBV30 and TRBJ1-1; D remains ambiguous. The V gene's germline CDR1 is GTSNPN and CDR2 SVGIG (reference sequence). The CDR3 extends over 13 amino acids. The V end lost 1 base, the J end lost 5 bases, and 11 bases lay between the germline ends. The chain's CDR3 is CAWSGSHSTEAFF. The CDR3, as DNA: TGTGCCTGGAGTGGATCTCATAGTACTGAAGCTTTCTTT.

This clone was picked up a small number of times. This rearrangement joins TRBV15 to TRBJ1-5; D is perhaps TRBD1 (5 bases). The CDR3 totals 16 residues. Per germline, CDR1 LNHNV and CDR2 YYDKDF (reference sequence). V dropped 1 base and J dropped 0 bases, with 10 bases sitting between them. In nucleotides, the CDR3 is TGTGCCACCAGCAGAGGGGGCGGGTATAGCAATCAGCCCCAGCATTTT. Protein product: CATSRGGGYSNQPQHF.

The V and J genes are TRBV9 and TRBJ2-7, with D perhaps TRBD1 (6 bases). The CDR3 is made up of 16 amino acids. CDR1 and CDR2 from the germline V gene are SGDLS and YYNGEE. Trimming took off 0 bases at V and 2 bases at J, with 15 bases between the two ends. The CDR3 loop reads CASSVGAGVAPYEQYF. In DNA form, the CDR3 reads TGTGCCAGCAGCGTAGGAGCAGGGGTGGCGCCCTACGAGCAGTACTTC.

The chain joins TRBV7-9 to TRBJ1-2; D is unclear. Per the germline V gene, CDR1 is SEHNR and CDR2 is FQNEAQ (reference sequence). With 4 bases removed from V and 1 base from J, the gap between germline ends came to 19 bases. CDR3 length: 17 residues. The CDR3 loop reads CASSYPDGRSLNYGYTF. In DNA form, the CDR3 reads TGTGCCAGCAGCTATCCGGACGGCCGGTCGCTTAACTATGGCTACACCTTC.

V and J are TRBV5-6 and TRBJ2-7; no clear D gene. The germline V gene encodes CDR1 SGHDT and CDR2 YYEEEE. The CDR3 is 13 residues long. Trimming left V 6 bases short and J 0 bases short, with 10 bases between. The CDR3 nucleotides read TGTGCCAGCAACCTAGGCCCCTCCTACGAGCAGTACTTC. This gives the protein CASNLGPSYEQYF.

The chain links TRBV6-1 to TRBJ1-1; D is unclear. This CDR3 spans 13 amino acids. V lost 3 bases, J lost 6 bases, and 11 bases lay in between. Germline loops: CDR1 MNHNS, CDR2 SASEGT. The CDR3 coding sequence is TGTGCCAGCAGTGACACCCCTATGGCTGAAGCTTTCTTT. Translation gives CASSDTPMAEAFF.

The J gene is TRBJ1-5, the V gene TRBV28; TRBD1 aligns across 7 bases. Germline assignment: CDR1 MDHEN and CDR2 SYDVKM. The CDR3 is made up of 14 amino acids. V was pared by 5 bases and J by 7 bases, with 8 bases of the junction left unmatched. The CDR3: CASSADREGQPQHF. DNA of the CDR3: TGTGCCAGCAGTGCAGACAGGGAGGGACAGCCCCAGCATTTT.

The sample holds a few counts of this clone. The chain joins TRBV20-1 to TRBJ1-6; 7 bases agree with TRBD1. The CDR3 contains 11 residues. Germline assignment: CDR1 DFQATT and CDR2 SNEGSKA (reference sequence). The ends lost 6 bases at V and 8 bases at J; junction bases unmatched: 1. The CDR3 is CSAGTDSPLHF. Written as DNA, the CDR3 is TGCAGTGCGGGGACAGATTCACCCCTCCACTTT.

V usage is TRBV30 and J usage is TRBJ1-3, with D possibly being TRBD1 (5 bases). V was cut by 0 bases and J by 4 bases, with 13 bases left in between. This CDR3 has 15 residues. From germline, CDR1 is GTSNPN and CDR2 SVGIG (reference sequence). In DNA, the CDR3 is TGTGCCTGGAGTGTACGAGGGACGGGGGGAAACACCATATATTTT. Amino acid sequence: CAWSVRGTGGNTIYF.

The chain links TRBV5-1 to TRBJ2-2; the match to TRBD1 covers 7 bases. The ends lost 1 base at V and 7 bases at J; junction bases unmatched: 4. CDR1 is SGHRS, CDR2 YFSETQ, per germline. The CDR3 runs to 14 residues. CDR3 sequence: CASSLLQGDGELFF. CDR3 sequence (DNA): TGCGCCAGCAGCTTGCTGCAGGGGGACGGGGAGCTGTTTTTT.

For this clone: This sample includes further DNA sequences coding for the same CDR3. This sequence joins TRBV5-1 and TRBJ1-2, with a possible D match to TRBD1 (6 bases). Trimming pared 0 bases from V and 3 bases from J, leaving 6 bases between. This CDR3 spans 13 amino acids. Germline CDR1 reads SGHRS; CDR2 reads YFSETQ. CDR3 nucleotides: TGCGCCAGCAGCTTGGGACAGGACTATGGCTACACCTTC. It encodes CASSLGQDYGYTF.

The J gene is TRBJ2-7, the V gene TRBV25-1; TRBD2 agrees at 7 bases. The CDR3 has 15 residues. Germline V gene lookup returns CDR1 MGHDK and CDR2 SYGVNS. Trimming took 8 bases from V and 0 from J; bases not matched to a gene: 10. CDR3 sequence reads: CASQGASGISYEQYF. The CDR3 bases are TGTGCCAGCCAGGGAGCTAGCGGTATCTCCTACGAGCAGTACTTC.

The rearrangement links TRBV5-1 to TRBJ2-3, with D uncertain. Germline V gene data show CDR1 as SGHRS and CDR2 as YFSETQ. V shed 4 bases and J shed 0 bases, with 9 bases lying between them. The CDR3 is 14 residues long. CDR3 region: CASSPRLSTDTQYF. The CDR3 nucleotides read TGCGCCAGCAGCCCTCGGCTAAGCACAGATACGCAGTATTTT. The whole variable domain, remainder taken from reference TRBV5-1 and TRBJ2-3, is KAGVTQTPRYLIKTRGQQVTLSCSPISGHRSVSWYQQTPGQGLQFLFEYFSETQRNKGNFPGRFSGRQFSNSRSEMNVSTLELGDSALYLCASSPRLSTDTQYFGPGTRLTVL.

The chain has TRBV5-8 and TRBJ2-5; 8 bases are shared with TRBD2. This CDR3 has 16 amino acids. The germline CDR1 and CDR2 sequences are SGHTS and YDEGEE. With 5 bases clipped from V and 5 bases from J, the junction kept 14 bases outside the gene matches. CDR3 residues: CASSSLGSSGGETQYF. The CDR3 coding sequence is TGTGCCAGCAGTTCACTTGGGTCCTCGGGAGGGGAGACCCAGTACTTC.

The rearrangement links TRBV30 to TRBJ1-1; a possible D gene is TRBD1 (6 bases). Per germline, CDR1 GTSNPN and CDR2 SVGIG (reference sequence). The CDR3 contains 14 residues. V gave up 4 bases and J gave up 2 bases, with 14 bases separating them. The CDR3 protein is CAWTTGTLNTEAFF. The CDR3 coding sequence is TGTGCCTGGACCACCGGGACACTAAACACTGAAGCTTTCTTT.

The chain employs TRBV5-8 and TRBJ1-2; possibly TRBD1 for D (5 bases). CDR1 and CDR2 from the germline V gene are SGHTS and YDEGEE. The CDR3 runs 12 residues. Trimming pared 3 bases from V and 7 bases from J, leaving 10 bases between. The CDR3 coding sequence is TGTGCCAGCAGCTGGGGCGCGGTTGGCTACACCTTC. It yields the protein CASSWGAVGYTF.